This passage covers 6 T cell receptor beta chains from one sample sequenced in a study of cytomegalovirus exposure and HLA in healthy donors. With 60 Vbeta and 13 Jbeta primers, the PCR was carried out. The assay was immunoSEQ multiplex PCR, and TCRdb's table has in-frame clones only and misses some. The sample holds about 180,000 clones, roughly 80% seen once. The sequenced sample was PBMCs. The source is a woman in her forties or fifties in good health and CMV-seronegative.

This sequence joins TRBV5-1 and TRBJ1-3, with TRBD1 matching over 9 bases. Trimming at V came to 5 bases and at J to 4 bases, leaving 4 bases not matched to a gene. Germline V gives CDR1 SGHRS, CDR2 YFSETQ. This CDR3 has 14 residues. CDR3 coding DNA: TGCGCCAGCAGGAAGGGACAGGGCGGAAACACCATATATTTT. It translates to CASRKGQGGNTIYF.

The chain employs TRBV9 and TRBJ2-5; a weak D match, TRBD2 (5 bases). V was clipped by 0 bases and J by 0 bases, with 27 bases between them. Per germline, CDR1 SGDLS and CDR2 YYNGEE. The CDR3 has 21 residues. In nucleotides, the CDR3 is TGTGCCAGCAGCGTAGTAAGGGAGCAAGGGTGTTATATCGCTGACCAAGAGACCCAGTACTTC. Translating gives CASSVVREQGCYIADQETQYF.

The rearrangement uses TRBV9 and TRBJ2-3; 7 nucleotides agree with TRBD2. The V segment lost 4 bases and the J segment 0 bases; nucleotides outside the gene matches: 8. Looked up from germline, CDR1 is SGDLS and CDR2 is YYNGEE. The CDR3 has 16 residues. The CDR3 bases are TGTGCCAGCAGCCCGAACTGGGGAGGGAGCACAGATACGCAGTATTTT. Translated, it gives CASSPNWGGSTDTQYF.

Only a few counts were recorded for this clone. The V gene is TRBV4-1, the J gene TRBJ2-1; TRBD2 aligns across 10 bases. Germline V gene lookup returns CDR1 MGHRA and CDR2 YSYEKL. CDR3 length: 17 amino acids. Losses at the gene ends were 1 base for V and 4 bases for J; bases not matched to a gene: 7. CDR3 loop: CASSQGASGGPYNEQFF. CDR3 in DNA: TGCGCCAGCAGCCAAGGTGCTAGCGGGGGACCTTACAATGAGCAGTTCTTC.

The chain links TRBV7-9 to TRBJ1-2; D gene unclear. Germline V gene sequence: CDR1 SEHNR, CDR2 FQNEAQ (reference sequence). The V gene lost 8 bases and the J gene lost 3 bases, with 7 bases spanning the gap. This CDR3 has 11 amino acids. This CDR3 reads CASGQDYGYTF. As DNA, the CDR3 is TGTGCCAGCGGGCAGGACTATGGCTACACCTTC.

The chain couples TRBV12-1 to TRBJ2-7; no DNA check was done on the table's D call, TRBD2. TRBV12-1 is assigned pseudogene status. The CDR3 has 17 residues. This chain's CDR3 is CASSFYLGTSGSYEQYF. For the CDR3, the DNA is TGTGCCAGCAGCTTTTATCTCGGGACTAGCGGTAGCTACGAGCAGTACTTC.